These 14 T cell receptor beta chains came from one sample sequenced in a study of T cell changes during pregnancy in multiple sclerosis. Repertoires were generated with immunoSEQ multiplex PCR, while TCRdb's copy carries only in-frame clones and drops some. The sample has tens of thousands of clones, around 92% seen once. The sample was peripheral blood, taken in the third trimester of pregnancy. These receptor sequences come from a female donor in good health, enrolled as a control in a pregnancy study.

The V gene is TRBV27, the J gene TRBJ2-1, with TRBD2 identical over 7 bases. V lost 3 bases to trimming and J lost 7 bases; unmatched junction nucleotides: 15. The germline CDR1 and CDR2 sequences are MNHEY and SMNVEV (reference sequence). The CDR3 is 17 amino acids. The CDR3 loop reads CASSLGTTGTRGNEQFF. CDR3 DNA: TGTGCCAGCAGTTTGGGGACTACAGGAACCCGGGGGAATGAGCAGTTCTTC.

The DNA of the CDR3 is TGTGCCAGCACTAGGACAGGGCACAATGAGCAGTTCTTC. It specifies CASTRTGHNEQFF. This chain links TRBV6-5 with TRBJ2-1; 8 nucleotides agree with TRBD1. V was pared by 7 bases and J by 5 bases, with 4 bases of the junction left unmatched. CDR3 length: 13 amino acids. In germline, CDR1 is MNHEY, CDR2 SVGAGI.

The V and J genes are TRBV7-8 and TRBJ2-7; 13 nucleotides align to TRBD2. In germline, CDR1 is SGHVS, CDR2 FQNEAQ. Trimming at V came to 2 bases and at J to 0 bases, leaving 13 bases not matched to a gene. The length of the CDR3 is 20 residues. CDR3 in amino acids: CASSLTTSGGASASSYEQYF. Here the CDR3 DNA reads TGTGCCAGCAGCTTAACCACTAGCGGGGGGGCTTCCGCGAGCTCCTACGAGCAGTACTTC.

V is TRBV6-5 and J is TRBJ1-4; D unclear. Trimming stripped 2 bases from V and 3 bases from J, with 10 bases between. Germline CDR1 MNHEY, CDR2 SVGAGI. CDR3 size: 15 residues. The CDR3 reads CASSYRRGSNEKLFF. As DNA, the CDR3 is TGTGCCAGCAGTTACCGACGAGGATCTAATGAAAAACTGTTTTTT.

The J gene is TRBJ2-7, the V gene TRBV2, with 9 bases lining up with TRBD1. J gave up 6 bases and V 6 bases, and 6 bases lay outside the gene matches. This CDR3 region has 13 residues. The germline V gene encodes CDR1 SNHLY and CDR2 FYNNEI. CDR3 residues: CASRGDRVGEQYF. CDR3 bases: TGTGCCAGCAGGGGGGACAGGGTAGGCGAGCAGTACTTC.

The V and J genes are TRBV6-6 and TRBJ1-4; 7 bases are shared with TRBD1. V lost 6 bases, J lost 8 bases, and 15 bases stayed unmatched. The CDR3 loop spans 16 amino acids. Per germline, CDR1 MNHNY and CDR2 SVGAGI (reference sequence). CDR3 nucleotides: TGTGCCAGCAGCCAGTTACGAGGGGACAGTGGGGAAAAACTGTTTTTT. This gives the protein CASSQLRGDSGEKLFF.

This chain joins TRBV10-3 and TRBJ2-1, with 8 nucleotides matching TRBD2. CDR1 is ENHRY and CDR2 is SYGVKD in the germline V gene. The V and J ends lost 4 bases and 4 bases, in that order; junction bases with no gene match: 3. The CDR3 has 14 amino acids. The chain's CDR3 is CAISGRGGYNEQFF. The CDR3 coding sequence is TGTGCCATCAGTGGTCGGGGGGGGTACAATGAGCAGTTCTTC.

The chain couples TRBV27 to TRBJ2-7; TRBD1 matches 7 bases. The CDR3 has 15 amino acids. Per germline, CDR1 MNHEY and CDR2 SMNVEV (reference sequence). V lost 5 bases, J lost 0 bases, and 7 bases stayed unmatched. CDR3 sequence reads: CASSKLGQFSYEQYF. CDR3 DNA: TGTGCCAGCAGTAAGCTGGGACAGTTCTCCTACGAGCAGTACTTC.

The chain is built from TRBV7-2 and TRBJ2-7; 10 nucleotides agree with TRBD2. Germline V gives CDR1 SGHTA, CDR2 FQGNSA. This CDR3 spans 17 amino acids. V shed 4 bases, J shed 5 bases, and the junction held 14 bases outside the gene matches. The CDR3 protein is CASSSTRRPSGSDEQYF. The DNA of the CDR3 is TGTGCCAGCAGCTCCACCAGGCGTCCTAGCGGGAGCGACGAGCAGTACTTC. The full variable domain, its missing parts supplied by reference TRBV7-2 and TRBJ2-7, is GAGVSQSPSNKVTEKGKDVELRCDPISGHTALYWYRQSLGQGLEFLIYFQGNSAPDKSGLPSDRFSAERTGGSVSTLTIQRTQQEDSAVYLCASSSTRRPSGSDEQYFGPGTRLTVT.

The chain couples TRBV4-2 to TRBJ2-2; tentatively, D is TRBD1 (5 bases). The CDR3 is 14 residues long. V lost 1 base to trimming and J lost 3 bases, with 6 bases between them. CDR1 is LGHNA, CDR2 YNFKEQ, per germline. CDR3 region: CASSQGGYTGELFF. Here the CDR3 DNA reads TGTGCCAGCAGCCAAGGGGGCTACACCGGGGAGCTGTTTTTT.

The chain is built from TRBV6-6 and TRBJ1-1; the match to TRBD1 covers 8 bases. CDR1 MNHNY and CDR2 SVGAGI come from the germline V gene (reference sequence). This CDR3 region has 14 residues. V dropped 5 bases and J dropped 1; count of bases not matched to a gene: 3. The CDR3 spells CASSLGQGNTEAFF. CDR3 coding DNA: TGTGCCAGCAGTCTCGGACAGGGGAACACTGAAGCTTTCTTT.

The chain is built from TRBV25-1 and TRBJ2-6; D not resolved. V was trimmed by 11 bases and J by 4 bases, leaving 3 bases between them. This CDR3 region has 10 residues. Germline-derived CDR1 and CDR2 are MGHDK and SYGVNS. The CDR3 protein is CASGANVLTF. In DNA, the CDR3 is TGTGCCTCGGGGGCCAACGTCCTGACTTTC.

The chain recombines TRBV15 with TRBJ1-2, with TRBD1 identical over 10 bases. This CDR3 comprises 17 residues. From germline, CDR1 is LNHNV and CDR2 YYDKDF (reference sequence). Losses at the gene ends were 0 bases for V and 4 bases for J; bases not matched to a gene: 8. The CDR3 region has the DNA TGTGCCACCAGCAGAGATATGTTCAGGGACAGGGGCTATGGCTACACCTTC. It encodes CATSRDMFRDRGYGYTF.

This clone was detected once. The chain combines TRBV6-5 with TRBJ2-2, with 8 bases identical to TRBD2. This CDR3 has 14 residues. With 7 bases clipped from V and 1 base from J, the junction kept 2 bases outside the gene matches. Germline CDR1 is MNHEY and CDR2 is SVGAGI. For the CDR3, the DNA is TGTGCCAGCACCCGGGGGGGGAACACCGGGGAGCTGTTTTTT. It encodes CASTRGGNTGELFF.